This TCR beta chain came from a study of shared clonotypes between healthy human individuals. Study at large: The plates for each donor numbered three CD4 naive, three CD4 memory, two CD8 naive and one CD8 memory.

Over several immunoSEQ plates, each subset's genomic DNA was distributed in even portions. Here immunoSEQ multiplex PCR was the method, and the copy in TCRdb shows in-frame clones only, minus some. The table lists around 1,900,000 clones, about 94% of them singletons. Naive CD8 cells were CD45RO-negative, positively selected for CCR7, excluding terminally differentiated effector memory CD45RA+ cells. J lost 7 bases, V lost 3 bases, and 6 bases had no gene match. The CDR3 runs to 16 residues. Germline V gene sequence: CDR1 SGHAT, CDR2 FQNNGV. Notes on the study in general: What naive subsets generally showed was a larger estimated richness than memory subsets showed. Having only a few donors restricted how much genetic and exposure-history diversity was captured.

Points on this clone: What it binds is unknown.

The chain employs TRBV11-2 and TRBJ2-5; 15 bases fit TRBD2. The sequencing input was naive CD8+ T cells from PBMCs. The source is a man younger than 30 in good health. Some clones in this sample may be carry-over from other donors' samples. CDR3 amino acids: CASSFEPGLAGGTQYF. The CDR3 DNA follows: TGTGCCAGCAGCTTCGAACCGGGACTAGCGGGAGGGACCCAGTACTTC.